The next 18 T cell receptor beta chains were all read from a single sample in a study of long-term antiretroviral therapy in people with HIV. Samples were assayed with immunoSEQ v3.0 at survey level. Data came from immunoSEQ multiplex PCR; TCRdb stores just in-frame clones and leaves some out. The sample has about 15,000 clones, more than 75% seen once. Sequencing was performed on unsorted PBMCs, taken 6.9 years after starting antiretroviral therapy. The receptors stem from a man in his forties or fifties with HIV.

The genes are TRBV27 and TRBJ2-1; D is possibly TRBD1 (7 bases). V lost 5 bases to trimming and J lost 2 bases, with 13 bases between them. The CDR3 spans 15 residues. Germline V gene sequence: CDR1 MNHEY, CDR2 SMNVEV (reference sequence). CDR3 coding DNA: TGTGCCAGCAGTCTCCAGGGGGGAACCTACAATGAGCAGTTCTTC. Protein sequence: CASSLQGGTYNEQFF.

This clone came up a few times. V usage is TRBV30 and J usage is TRBJ1-1; possibly TRBD1 for D (6 bases). Germline V gene sequence: CDR1 GTSNPN, CDR2 SVGIG (reference sequence). Trimming took 5 bases from V and 1 from J, leaving 8 bases between them. The CDR3 spans 12 residues. CDR3 DNA: TGTGCCTGGGCGACAGGGAACACTGAAGCTTTCTTT. It encodes CAWATGNTEAFF.

This clone is classed as medium-sized (0.01 to 0.1%). The chain employs TRBV9 and TRBJ2-3; either TRBD1 or TRBD2 may fit D (5 bases each). The ends were cut back, 2 bases at V and 6 bases at J, with 13 bases in the middle. In germline, CDR1 is SGDLS, CDR2 YYNGEE. The CDR3 contains 14 residues. CDR3 region: CASSVIGAGDTQYF. Written as DNA, the CDR3 is TGTGCCAGCAGCGTTATCGGGGCTGGGGATACGCAGTATTTT.

The sample holds one count of this clone. The chain employs TRBV29-1 and TRBJ2-7; either TRBD1 or TRBD2 may fit D (5 bases each). The length of the CDR3 is 13 residues. Trimming stripped 1 base from V and 2 bases from J, with 9 bases between. CDR1 is SQVTM, CDR2 ANQGSEA, per germline. The CDR3 spells CSVEGDPTYEQYF. In DNA, the CDR3 is TGCAGCGTTGAAGGGGACCCCACCTACGAGCAGTACTTC.

The DNA of the CDR3 is TGTGCCTGGAGATGGGGAGGACAGGGCTACACCTTC. This sequence encodes CAWRWGGQGYTF. The chain employs TRBV30 and TRBJ1-2, with TRBD1 as a possible D gene (6 bases). The CDR3 loop spans 12 amino acids. CDR1 GTSNPN and CDR2 SVGIG come from the germline V gene (reference sequence). V was trimmed by 3 bases and J by 8 bases, leaving 13 bases between them.

The V gene is TRBV5-6, the J gene TRBJ2-5; D might be TRBD1 (5 bases). Germline CDR1 and CDR2: SGHDT and YYEEEE. The V end lost 0 bases, the J end lost 5 bases, and 14 bases lay between the germline ends. The CDR3 consists of 15 residues. CDR3 sequence reads: CASSLVQGIMETQYF. CDR3 coding DNA: TGTGCCAGCAGCTTGGTGCAGGGTATCATGGAGACCCAGTACTTC.

J is TRBJ2-5 and V is TRBV29-1; D not resolved. V lost 6 bases, J lost 4 bases, and 9 bases lay in between. The CDR3 is made up of 11 amino acids. Germline V lookup: CDR1 SQVTM, CDR2 ANQGSEA. The CDR3, as DNA: TGCAGCGTCCAGGATCGAGAGACCCAGTACTTC. Its translation: CSVQDRETQYF. Full variable domain (remainder filled in from reference TRBV29-1 and TRBJ2-5): SAVISQKPSRDICQRGTSLTIQCQVDSQVTMMFWYRQQPGQSLTLIATANQGSEATYESGFVIDKFPISRPNLTFSTLTVSNMSPEDSSIYLCSVQDRETQYFGPGTRLLVL.

The chain is built from TRBV6-5 and TRBJ2-7; D is uncertain. V was clipped by 6 bases and J by 3 bases, with 12 bases between them. CDR1 and CDR2 (germline): MNHEY, SVGAGI. CDR3 length: 13 residues. Here the CDR3 reads CASRRRENYEQYF. The DNA of the CDR3 is TGTGCCAGCAGGAGAAGGGAAAACTACGAGCAGTACTTC.

By frequency in the sample, this clone is medium-sized. The chain carries TRBV6-6 and TRBJ1-5, with D unclear. Germline CDR1 MNHNY, CDR2 SVGAGI (reference sequence). V lost 2 bases, J lost 7 bases, and 9 bases lay in between. This CDR3 has 13 amino acids. CDR3 region: CASSYPGSQPQHF. The CDR3 DNA follows: TGTGCCAGCAGTTACCCCGGCTCCCAGCCCCAGCATTTT.

J is TRBJ2-1 and V is TRBV1; the D segment call TRBD2 is taken from the table without a DNA check. TRBV1 is noted as a pseudogene. The CDR3 loop spans 16 amino acids. The CDR3 coding sequence is TGCACCAGCAGCCCCTACGGAGCGGGCGCCTTGGATGAGCAGTTCTTC. Its protein product is CTSSPYGAGALDEQFF.

The chain is built from TRBV19 and TRBJ2-7; D assignment may be TRBD1 or TRBD2 (6 bases each). The germline gives CDR1 LNHDA, CDR2 SQIVND (reference sequence). Trimming stripped 2 bases from V and 6 bases from J, with 11 bases between. The CDR3 is made up of 13 amino acids. The CDR3 DNA is TGTGCCAGTAGTATACCGGGGGCAGGCGAGCAGTACTTC. Its protein is CASSIPGAGEQYF.

Notes on this clone: This may arise from a read error, as a much more abundant clone is one base away. The identical CDR3 is also encoded by other nucleotide sequences in the sample. The chain is built from TRBV9 and TRBJ2-1; no definite D call. Germline V gives CDR1 SGDLS, CDR2 YYNGEE. Trimming cost V 0 bases and J 2 bases, with 3 bases left between them. The CDR3 has 13 amino acids. In DNA, the CDR3 is TGTGCCAGCAGCGTAGGCGCCTACAATGAGCAGTTCTTC. Residues: CASSVGAYNEQFF.

This clone was recorded only once. This rearrangement joins TRBV5-3 to TRBJ2-1; 7 bases match TRBD2. TRBV5-3 is an open reading frame whose function is uncertain. Unmatched junction bases numbered 10, after V lost 5 bases and J lost 5 bases. CDR3 length: 15 residues. As DNA, the CDR3 is TGTGCCAGAAGTTGGGAGCGGGGCTTGGACAATGAGCAGTTCTTC. This sequence encodes CARSWERGLDNEQFF.

This clone was recorded only once. CDR3 loop: CASSLDRYNEQFF. CDR3 nucleotide sequence: TGTGCCAGCAGCCTGGACAGATACAATGAGCAGTTCTTC. The chain couples TRBV9 to TRBJ2-1; weak D call: TRBD1 (6 bases). With 4 bases removed from V and 4 bases from J, the gap between germline ends came to 9 bases. The CDR3 runs to 13 residues. Germline V gene data show CDR1 as SGDLS and CDR2 as YYNGEE.

This clone has just a few counts. This chain connects TRBV7-9 to TRBJ2-7; D uncertain. Trimming stripped 4 bases from V and 4 bases from J, with 11 bases between. The CDR3 extends over 13 amino acids. In germline, CDR1 is SEHNR, CDR2 FQNEAQ (reference sequence). The CDR3 coding sequence is TGTGCCAGCAGCTCCCCAAGCGCTTACGAGCAGTACTTC. This encodes CASSSPSAYEQYF.

The genes are TRBV19 and TRBJ2-1; 7 positions match TRBD2. This CDR3 comprises 14 residues. Trimming took 4 bases from V and 6 from J; bases not matched to a gene: 6. Germline V CDR1 and CDR2: LNHDA, SQIVND (reference sequence). The CDR3 protein is CASSSGRDSNEQFF. The CDR3 coding sequence is TGTGCCAGTAGTAGCGGGAGAGATTCCAATGAGCAGTTCTTC. The full variable domain, rest sourced from reference TRBV19 and TRBJ2-1, is DGGITQSPKYLFRKEGQNVTLSCEQNLNHDAMYWYRQDPGQGLRLIYYSQIVNDFQKGDIAEGYSVSREKKESFPLTVTSAQKNPTAFYLCASSSGRDSNEQFFGPGTRLTVL.

V usage is TRBV21-1 and J usage is TRBJ2-7; the table assigns TRBD1, which was not confirmed against the DNA. TRBV21-1 is labeled a pseudogene. This CDR3 has 16 residues. CDR3 region: CASSKGRDREAYEQYF. The CDR3 DNA is TGTGCCAGCAGCAAAGGTCGAGACAGGGAAGCCTACGAGCAGTACTTC.

The J gene is TRBJ2-1, the V gene TRBV7-2, with D maybe TRBD2 (5 bases). Germline V gene lookup returns CDR1 SGHTA and CDR2 FQGNSA. The V gene lost 4 bases and the J gene lost 9 bases, with 16 bases spanning the gap. CDR3 length equals 14 residues. The CDR3 DNA reads as TGTGCCAGCAGCTCTAGCCAACTGGCGGGTGAGCAGTTCTTC. Its translation is CASSSSQLAGEQFF. The entire variable domain, with the rest obtained from reference TRBV7-2 and TRBJ2-1, is as follows: GAGVSQSPSNKVTEKGKDVELRCDPISGHTALYWYRQSLGQGLEFLIYFQGNSAPDKSGLPSDRFSAERTGGSVSTLTIQRTQQEDSAVYLCASSSSQLAGEQFFGPGTRLTVL.